The entry that follows covers one T cell receptor beta chain sequence. Its antigen is unknown. Qualities for individual bases were not recorded, and no much larger clone is one base off. The data were obtained in a study of blood T cell repertoires in COVID-19 (TCRdb year 2020). General notes on the study: Samples from collaborators originated in the United States, Italy and Spain and spanned both the acute and convalescent phases of COVID-19. The material from the prospective study consisted of cDNA or gDNA derived from T cells, B-cell-depleted T cells, or PBMCs. The dataset comprised deeply sampled blood TCRbeta repertoires from subjects exposed to, actively infected with, or recovered from COVID-19. The repertoires were released in a freely available public database meant as a resource for research on the immune response to SARS-CoV-2. The samples were drawn from two sources: the first 160 participants of the ongoing ImmuneRACE study, and some 1,300 subjects contributed by 6 global collaborators. Nearly every sample came with metadata listing a de-identified subject ID, COVID-19 status, age in years and sex. HLA class I and class II types, where available, came from metadata supplied by the sample provider rather than from assay-based typing.

What the work shows at the level of the full study, not this receptor alone: The quantity of clinical and demographic metadata differed by source and by participant and was supplied without curation.

TCRbeta CDR3 regions were amplified from genomic DNA using the immunoSEQ Assay, a bias-controlled multiplex PCR. In the authors' own workflow: Nucleated cell counts per sample were estimated from amplification of reference gene primers within the assay. To quantify the absolute abundance of each unique TCRbeta CDR3 rearrangement, sequence reads were collapsed and filtered. For each sample, productive Simpson clonality was calculated as the square root of Simpson's diversity index across productive rearrangements. In TCRdb, the immuneACCESS table is reduced to in-frame sequences with V and J assigned. These tables do not hold every clone; where another copy was compared, an unresolved V gene accounts for under half, and the others remain unexplained. Clonal size and the V and J genes are those of that table, whereas D and trimming came from the DNA. In this sample the table shows 250,000 to 350,000 clones, around 89% of which occur a single time. In total, the top ten clones hold over 2% of the sample.

Participants in the prospective study were aged roughly 18 to 100 years, lived in under 30 United States geographic areas, and enrolled through a virtual design. In the prospective study, participants were assigned to cohorts based on the clinical history participants reported in a screening survey and a study questionnaire. For ImmuneRACE Cohort 3, a participant was defined as recovered based on two consecutive negative NP/OP PCR tests, clearance by a healthcare professional, or resolution of symptoms. In the prospective study, whole blood, serum and a nasopharyngeal or oropharyngeal swab were collected from each participant by mobile phlebotomists. Participants in the prospective study had the option to provide additional blood draws and questionnaires over an approximately 2-month period. Blood samples from the prospective study were shipped frozen or at room temperature prior to DNA extraction.

V loses 3 bases of germline sequence and J loses 1 base, and the interval between the two ends is 6 bases. Via the germline V gene, CDR1 is MDHEN and CDR2 SYDVKM. The CDR3 holds 13 amino acids from the cysteine to the phenylalanine. Only the CDR3 region is kept as DNA, spanning 39 bases read in frame from base 1. The sequence derives from a woman aged 18-29 years who had recovered from COVID-19. In this chain, TRBV28 is recombined with TRBJ1-1; the D gene lacks a confident call. Material for sequencing was PBMCs or T cells enriched from blood (not recorded which). The base sequence is TGTGCCAGCAGTTTTATGGCGAACACTGAAGCTTTCTTT. This yields the protein CASSFMANTEAFF.